This TCR beta chain was identified during a study of blood T cell repertoires in COVID-19. Study in general: Acute and convalescent COVID-19 specimens originated in the United States, Italy and Spain. Sample material is recorded as cDNA or gDNA derived from T cells, B-cell-depleted T cells, or PBMCs.

This clone showed up just a few times. Clones were sequenced by immunoSEQ multiplex PCR, and TCRdb holds only the in-frame ones, with some missing. In the table there are 220,000 or so clones, 80% to 85% of which are singletons. The CDR3 consists of 12 residues. Germline V gives CDR1 SEHNR, CDR2 FQNEAQ (reference sequence). The ends were cut back, 5 bases at V and 5 bases at J, with 9 bases in the middle. The rearrangement joins TRBV7-9 to TRBJ1-1; D not certain. Sequences were obtained from peripheral blood. This clonotype was sampled from a woman in her twenties or thirties who had recovered from COVID-19. Here the CDR3 reads CASSIQKTEAFF. The CDR3 DNA reads TGTGCCAGCAGCATTCAGAAGACTGAAGCTTTCTTT.